This paragraph covers one TCR beta chain sequence. The CDR3 is made up of 13 amino acids. The germline V gene has CDR1 SQVTM and CDR2 ANQGSEA. V was clipped by 4 bases and J by 2 bases, with 10 bases between them. Assay used: immunoSEQ multiplex PCR; TCRdb lists only in-frame clones, some missing. This sample carries 35,000 to 45,000 clones, roughly three quarters of them seen once, and the ten largest clones take about 2.7%. The source of the sample is a study of radiotherapy plus CTLA-4 blockade in lung cancer. This TCR derives from a human donor with non-small cell lung cancer whose response to radiotherapy plus ipilimumab could not be evaluated. V gene TRBV29-1 combines with J gene TRBJ2-3; tentatively, D is TRBD1 (6 bases). This sample comprised peripheral blood, obtained from a patient treated with radiotherapy plus ipilimumab. The CDR3 here is CSVVRGDTDTQYF. In nucleotides, the CDR3 is TGCAGCGTTGTCAGGGGAGACACAGATACGCAGTATTTT.